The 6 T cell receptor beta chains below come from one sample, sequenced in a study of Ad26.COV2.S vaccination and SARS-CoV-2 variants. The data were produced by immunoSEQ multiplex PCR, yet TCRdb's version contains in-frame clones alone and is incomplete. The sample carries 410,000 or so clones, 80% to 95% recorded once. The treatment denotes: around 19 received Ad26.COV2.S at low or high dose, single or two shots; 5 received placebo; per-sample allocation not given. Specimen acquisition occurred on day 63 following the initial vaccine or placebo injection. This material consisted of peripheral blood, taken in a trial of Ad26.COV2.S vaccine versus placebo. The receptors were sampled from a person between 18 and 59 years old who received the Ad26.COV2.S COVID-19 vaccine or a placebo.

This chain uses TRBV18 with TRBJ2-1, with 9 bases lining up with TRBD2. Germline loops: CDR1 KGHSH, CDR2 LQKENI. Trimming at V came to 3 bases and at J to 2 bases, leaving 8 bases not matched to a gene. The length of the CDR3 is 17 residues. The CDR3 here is CASSPTVSGSTYNEQFF. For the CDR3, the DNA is TGTGCCAGCTCACCTACGGTTAGCGGGAGCACCTACAATGAGCAGTTCTTC.

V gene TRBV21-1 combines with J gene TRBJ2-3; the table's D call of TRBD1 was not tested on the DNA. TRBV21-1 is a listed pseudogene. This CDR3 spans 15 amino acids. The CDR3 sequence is CASSGDRWDTDTQYF. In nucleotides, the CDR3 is TGTGCCAGCAGCGGGGACAGGTGGGACACAGATACGCAGTATTTT.

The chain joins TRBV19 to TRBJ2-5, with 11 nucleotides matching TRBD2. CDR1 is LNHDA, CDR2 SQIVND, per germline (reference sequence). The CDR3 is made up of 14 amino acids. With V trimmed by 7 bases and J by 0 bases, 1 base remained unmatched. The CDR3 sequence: CASTGLADQETQYF. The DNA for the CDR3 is TGTGCCAGTACGGGACTAGCGGACCAAGAGACCCAGTACTTC.

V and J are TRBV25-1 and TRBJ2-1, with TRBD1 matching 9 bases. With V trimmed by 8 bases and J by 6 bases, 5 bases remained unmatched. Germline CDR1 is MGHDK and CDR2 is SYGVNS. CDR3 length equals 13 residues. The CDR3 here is CASGRTGVNEQFF. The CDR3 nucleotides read TGTGCCAGCGGACGGACAGGGGTCAATGAGCAGTTCTTC.

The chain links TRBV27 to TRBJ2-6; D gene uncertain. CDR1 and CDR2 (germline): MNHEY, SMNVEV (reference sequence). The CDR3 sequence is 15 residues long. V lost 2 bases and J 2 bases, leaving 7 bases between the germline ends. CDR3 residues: CASSLTETGANVLTF. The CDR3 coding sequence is TGTGCCAGCAGTTTAACAGAAACTGGGGCCAACGTCCTGACTTTC.

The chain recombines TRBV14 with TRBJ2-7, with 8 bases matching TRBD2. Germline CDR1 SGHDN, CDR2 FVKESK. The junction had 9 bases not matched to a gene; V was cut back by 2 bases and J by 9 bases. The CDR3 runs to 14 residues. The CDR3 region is CASSQFREGRSQYF. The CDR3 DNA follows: TGTGCCAGCAGCCAATTTCGGGAGGGCCGTTCGCAGTACTTC. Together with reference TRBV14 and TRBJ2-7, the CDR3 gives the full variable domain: EAGVTQFPSHSVIEKGQTVTLRCDPISGHDNLYWYRRVMGKEIKFLLHFVKESKQDESGMPNNRFLAERTGGTYSTLKVQPAELEDSGVYFCASSQFREGRSQYFGPGTRLTVT.